Each of the 31 T cell receptor beta chains below was sequenced from the same sample in a study of T cell repertoires in cytomegalovirus infection (dated by TCRdb to about 2019). Instrument used: Illumina HiSeq 1500. TCRdb reran the public reads through fastp at Q25 and MiXCR, keeping productive beta chains. CDR3 protein sequences are deduplicated, and each keeps its most common genes and DNA. Counted in this sample were 150,000 to 200,000 distinct CDR3 sequences; about 21% of them appeared once. Roughly 2.9% of the sample comes from the top ten. The source material was PBMCs. Receptor source: a human donor in good health (CMV status not recorded). Some clones in this sample may be carry-over from other donors' samples.

The table lists this clonotype with many counts. The rearrangement uses TRBV7-2 and TRBJ1-5, with D hard to call. V was cut by 4 bases and J by 2 bases, with 9 bases left in between. The germline gives CDR1 SGHTA, CDR2 FQGNSA. CDR3 size: 14 residues. Here the CDR3 DNA reads TGTGCCAGCAGCTATGACAACGGCAATCAGCCCCAGCATTTT. Protein sequence: CASSYDNGNQPQHF. Together with reference TRBV7-2 and TRBJ1-5, the CDR3 gives the full variable domain: GAGVSQSPSNKVTEKGKDVELRCDPISGHTALYWYRQSLGQGLEFLIYFQGNSAPDKSGLPSDRFSAERTGGSVSTLTIQRTQQEDSAVYLCASSYDNGNQPQHFGDGTRLSIL.

On this clonotype itself: A much larger clone sits a single nucleotide away, making a read error possible. This chain joins TRBV19 and TRBJ2-1; D call uncertain. From germline, CDR1 is LNHDA and CDR2 SQIVND (reference sequence). There are 13 residues in the CDR3. CDR3 amino acids: CASSRGYYNEEFF. As DNA, the CDR3 is TGTGCCAGTAGTCGCGGATACTACAATGAGGAGTTCTTC.

This clonotype appeared many times. This chain uses TRBV7-2 with TRBJ2-7, with 10 bases lining up with TRBD2. The CDR3 spans 14 residues. Germline V gives CDR1 SGHTA, CDR2 FQGNSA. V dropped 5 bases and J dropped 6; count of bases not matched to a gene: 7. CDR3 in DNA: TGTGCCAGCAGCCCACCGGGACTAGCGCCCGAGCAGTACTTC. This gives the protein CASSPPGLAPEQYF.

This clonotype was observed a few times. This chain connects TRBV28 to TRBJ1-1; a weak D match, TRBD1 (6 bases). The ends were cut back, 6 bases at V and 6 bases at J, with 11 bases in the middle. Per the germline V gene, CDR1 is MDHEN and CDR2 is SYDVKM. The CDR3 is 12 amino acids. The CDR3 sequence is CASSRGVAEAFF. As DNA, the CDR3 is TGTGCCAGCAGCAGGGGAGTAGCTGAAGCTTTCTTT.

The chain links TRBV11-3 to TRBJ2-1; D gene unclear. Germline V lookup: CDR1 SGHNT, CDR2 YENEEA. V lost 1 base to trimming and J lost 6 bases, with 7 bases between them. The CDR3 covers 13 residues. The CDR3 DNA is TGTGCCAGCAGCTTAGGCAGCCTCAATGAGCAGTTCTTC. Residues: CASSLGSLNEQFF.

The chain carries TRBV28 and TRBJ1-3, with a tentative D call TRBD1 (5 bases). The length of the CDR3 is 14 residues. Germline CDR1 reads MDHEN; CDR2 reads SYDVKM. V was clipped by 3 bases and J by 5 bases, with 11 bases between them. The CDR3 reads CASSFSGPRNTIYF. CDR3 DNA sequence: TGTGCCAGCAGTTTCTCGGGACCGCGAAACACCATATATTTT.

This clonotype came up a few times. The J gene is TRBJ1-5, the V gene TRBV20-1; D is uncertain. The length of the CDR3 is 12 residues. The V end lost 2 bases, the J end lost 4 bases, and 6 bases lay between the germline ends. Germline CDR1 is DFQATT and CDR2 is SNEGSKA (reference sequence). The CDR3 DNA sequence: TGCAGTGCTAGAAGGAGAAATCAGCCCCAGCATTTT. Amino acids: CSARRRNQPQHF.

The genes are TRBV9 and TRBJ2-5, with D possibly TRBD2 on 5 matching bases. Germline loops: CDR1 SGDLS, CDR2 YYNGEE. The V and J ends lost 4 bases and 2 bases respectively, with 18 bases between them. This CDR3 is 16 amino acids long. CDR3 protein: CASSPFEGWDQETQYF. The CDR3 DNA follows: TGTGCCAGCAGCCCCTTCGAGGGTTGGGATCAAGAGACCCAGTACTTC.

This rearrangement joins TRBV11-2 to TRBJ2-6; a possible D gene is TRBD1 (5 bases). Trimming pared 3 bases from V and 0 bases from J, leaving 21 bases between. The length of the CDR3 is 20 residues. Per germline, CDR1 SGHAT and CDR2 FQNNGV. The CDR3 nucleotides are TGTGCCAGCAGCTTTCTTTTCATGGGCAGGGATGCCTCTGGGGCCAACGTCCTGACTTTC. Residues: CASSFLFMGRDASGANVLTF.

For this clonotype: This sequence may be a read error, since a much larger clone differs from it by one base. The CDR3 reads CASSYSGDRVTAKNIRYF. CDR3 DNA: TGTGCCAGCAGTTACTCCGGGGACAGGGTTACCGCCAAAAACATTCGGTACTTC. The rearrangement joins TRBV6-6 to TRBJ2-4; 9 nucleotides match TRBD1. The CDR3 spans 18 residues. Germline CDR1 reads MNHNY; CDR2 reads SVGAGI (reference sequence).

The V gene is TRBV20-1, the J gene TRBJ2-1; TRBD1 agrees at 8 bases. This CDR3 comprises 15 residues. The V gene end was trimmed by 5 bases and the J gene end by 6 bases; junction bases not matched to a gene: 12. Germline-derived CDR1 and CDR2 are DFQATT and SNEGSKA (reference sequence). This CDR3 reads CSAASGGRLGNEQFF. CDR3 nucleotide sequence: TGCAGTGCTGCCTCAGGGGGCCGGTTGGGCAATGAGCAGTTCTTC.

This clonotype was found a few times. The chain links TRBV4-3 to TRBJ2-2, with a possible D match to TRBD1 (5 bases). The length of the CDR3 is 14 residues. The V end lost 5 bases, the J end lost 1 base, and 8 bases lay between the germline ends. Germline V gives CDR1 LGHNA, CDR2 YSLEER. The CDR3 region is CASSVTGNTGELFF. DNA of the CDR3: TGCGCCAGCAGCGTAACAGGGAACACCGGGGAGCTGTTTTTT.

This clonotype was counted a few times. The J gene is TRBJ2-7, the V gene TRBV27, with 10 nucleotides matching TRBD2. Germline V gives CDR1 MNHEY, CDR2 SMNVEV (reference sequence). This CDR3 contains 14 residues. J was trimmed by 7 bases and V by 1 base; bases with no gene match: 4. This CDR3 is CASSLLGLAREQYF. The CDR3, as DNA: TGTGCCAGCAGTTTATTGGGACTAGCGCGGGAGCAGTACTTC.

The chain recombines TRBV20-1 with TRBJ2-3; D may match TRBD1 or TRBD2 (5 bases each). Per the germline V gene, CDR1 is DFQATT and CDR2 is SNEGSKA (reference sequence). V was shortened by 6 bases and J by 5 bases, with 18 bases between the two germline ends. This CDR3 contains 14 residues. In nucleotides, the CDR3 is TGCAGTGCCAGACGGGGCCCTCAAGGAGATACGCAGTATTTT. This translates into CSARRGPQGDTQYF.

This clonotype has a count of ten or more. The CDR3 bases are TGTGCCAGCAGTTTAGGGATCGGAGTCGGAGAGACCCAGTACTTC. Amino acid sequence: CASSLGIGVGETQYF. The chain couples TRBV12-3 or TRBV12-4 to TRBJ2-5; D is undetermined. Trimming cost V 1 base and J 4 bases, with 13 bases left between them. There are 15 residues in the CDR3.

This chain joins TRBV7-2 and TRBJ1-2; D is unclear. CDR3 length: 13 residues. The V end was cut by 6 bases, the J end by 2 bases, with 10 bases between. Germline lookup yields CDR1 SGHTA and CDR2 FQGNSA. The CDR3 DNA follows: TGTGCCAGCAGTTCCCTATCAAACTATGGCTACACCTTC. As protein: CASSSLSNYGYTF.

This clonotype was observed at least ten times. The J gene is TRBJ2-7, the V gene TRBV5-1; D possibly corresponds to TRBD1 (5 bases). The CDR3 runs 14 residues. The germline V gene has CDR1 SGHRS and CDR2 YFSETQ. Trimming pared 2 bases from V and 1 base from J, leaving 10 bases between. Here the CDR3 reads CASSFFQGSYEQYF. CDR3 nucleotides: TGCGCCAGCAGCTTCTTTCAGGGATCCTACGAGCAGTACTTC. Looking up the rest from reference TRBV5-1 and TRBJ2-7 gives the full variable domain: KAGVTQTPRYLIKTRGQQVTLSCSPISGHRSVSWYQQTPGQGLQFLFEYFSETQRNKGNFPGRFSGRQFSNSRSEMNVSTLELGDSALYLCASSFFQGSYEQYFGPGTRLTVT.

This clonotype was counted many times. This sequence joins TRBV7-9 and TRBJ2-7; 7 nucleotides align to TRBD1. V trimming: 4 bases; J trimming: 3 bases; junction bases outside the gene matches: 6. From germline, CDR1 is SEHNR and CDR2 FQNEAQ (reference sequence). This CDR3 is 14 amino acids long. CDR3 in amino acids: CASSSGDSLYEQYF. The CDR3 DNA is TGTGCCAGCAGCTCAGGGGACAGCCTCTACGAGCAGTACTTC.

This clonotype was seen at least ten times. The rearrangement uses TRBV7-8 and TRBJ2-3; no clear D gene. Trimming pared 3 bases from V and 6 bases from J, leaving 19 bases between. CDR3 length: 16 residues. Germline V gives CDR1 SGHVS, CDR2 FQNEAQ. The chain's CDR3 is CASSLTGRVGSDTQYF. In nucleotides, the CDR3 is TGTGCCAGCAGCTTGACGGGCCGCGTTGGTTCTGATACGCAGTATTTT.

V is TRBV7-9 and J is TRBJ1-1; D might be TRBD1 (5 bases). Germline assignment: CDR1 SEHNR and CDR2 FQNEAQ (reference sequence). V dropped 6 bases and J dropped 1 base, with 12 bases sitting between them. This CDR3 contains 14 residues. CDR3 loop: CASRTGTSNTEAFF. The CDR3, as DNA: TGTGCCAGCAGAACCGGGACGTCGAACACTGAAGCTTTCTTT.

This chain joins TRBV19 and TRBJ1-3; the D gene is possibly TRBD1 (5 bases). This CDR3 has 16 amino acids. The V gene lost 4 bases and the J gene lost 0 bases, with 13 bases spanning the gap. Germline V CDR1 and CDR2: LNHDA, SQIVND (reference sequence). The CDR3 reads CASSTTMGVSGNTIYF. CDR3 in DNA: TGTGCCAGTAGTACGACTATGGGGGTCTCTGGAAACACCATATATTTT. Based on the CDR3 plus reference TRBV19 and TRBJ1-3, the full variable domain is DGGITQSPKYLFRKEGQNVTLSCEQNLNHDAMYWYRQDPGQGLRLIYYSQIVNDFQKGDIAEGYSVSREKKESFPLTVTSAQKNPTAFYLCASSTTMGVSGNTIYFGEGSWLTVV.

As DNA, the CDR3 is TGTGCCAGCAGCATCGCTCTCTATGGCTACACCTTC. Amino acids: CASSIALYGYTF. The chain carries TRBV7-9 and TRBJ1-2; D call uncertain. Germline values: CDR1 SEHNR, CDR2 FQNEAQ (reference sequence). The V end lost 5 bases, the J end lost 4 bases, and 8 bases lay between the germline ends. The CDR3 length is 12 residues.

This clonotype was seen a handful of times. The chain carries TRBV6-6 and TRBJ1-3; no reliable D call. The CDR3 is 13 residues long. V lost 5 bases to trimming and J lost 4 bases, with 9 bases between them. CDR1 is MNHNY and CDR2 is SVGAGI in the germline V gene (reference sequence). The CDR3 reads CASSPLRGNTIYF. As DNA, the CDR3 is TGTGCCAGCAGTCCCCTCAGGGGAAACACCATATATTTT.

This clonotype was counted only a few times. This chain uses TRBV5-1 with TRBJ2-1; 12 nucleotides line up with TRBD2. The trim removed 5 bases at V and 7 bases at J, leaving 7 bases unmatched. Germline V gene data show CDR1 as SGHRS and CDR2 as YFSETQ. The CDR3 spans 15 residues. The DNA of the CDR3 is TGCGCCAGCAGAGCGGGACTAGCGGGTAGGAATGAGCAGTTCTTC. It yields the protein CASRAGLAGRNEQFF.

This clonotype has more than one count but fewer than ten. The V gene is TRBV27, the J gene TRBJ2-1; 10 positions match TRBD2. The CDR3 totals 16 residues. V dropped 2 bases and J dropped 3; count of bases not matched to a gene: 4. Germline CDR1 is MNHEY and CDR2 is SMNVEV (reference sequence). CDR3 nucleotides: TGTGCCAGCAGTTTAGTAGCGGGAGGTCTCTACAATGAGCAGTTCTTC. Protein product: CASSLVAGGLYNEQFF.

The V gene is TRBV5-1, the J gene TRBJ1-1; perhaps TRBD1 as D (6 bases). This CDR3 has 15 residues. Per the germline V gene, CDR1 is SGHRS and CDR2 is YFSETQ. Trimming left V 4 bases short and J 4 bases short, with 17 bases between. CDR3 DNA: TGCGCCAGCAGCGCTTCAGGGGATTATCGCACTGAAGCTTTCTTT. This encodes CASSASGDYRTEAFF.

V usage is TRBV10-2 and J usage is TRBJ2-5; D call uncertain. This CDR3 comprises 13 residues. CDR1 is WSHSY and CDR2 is SAAADI in the germline V gene. The V gene lost 0 bases and the J gene lost 5 bases, with 7 bases spanning the gap. CDR3 region: CASSESPMETQYF. The CDR3 coding sequence is TGCGCCAGCAGTGAGTCTCCAATGGAGACCCAGTACTTC.

This clonotype came up many times. The V and J genes are TRBV7-2 and TRBJ2-3; D is uncertain. The V gene lost 0 bases and the J gene lost 4 bases, with 5 bases spanning the gap. The CDR3 length is 13 residues. The germline V gene encodes CDR1 SGHTA and CDR2 FQGNSA. CDR3 sequence reads: CASSLAGSDTQYF. DNA for the CDR3: TGTGCCAGCAGCTTAGCGGGATCAGATACGCAGTATTTT.

The chain has TRBV7-9 and TRBJ2-7, with 11 bases lining up with TRBD2. CDR1 is SEHNR and CDR2 is FQNEAQ in the germline V gene (reference sequence). The CDR3 is 16 amino acids. Trimming took 4 bases from V and 5 from J; bases not matched to a gene: 10. The chain's CDR3 is CASSWTSGSPRDEQYF. The CDR3 DNA reads as TGTGCCAGCAGCTGGACTAGCGGGTCTCCCAGGGACGAGCAGTACTTC.

The chain has TRBV19 and TRBJ2-5; D is perhaps TRBD1 (6 bases). V was clipped by 6 bases and J by 7 bases, with 21 bases between them. This CDR3 is built from 15 residues. Germline CDR1 and CDR2: LNHDA and SQIVND (reference sequence). This CDR3 is CASRIRQDRQWTQYF. CDR3 bases: TGTGCCAGTAGAATACGACAGGACCGCCAGTGGACCCAGTACTTC.

This clonotype has a count of ten or more. The rearrangement links TRBV7-3 to TRBJ2-1, with D hard to call. The CDR3 runs 15 residues. The germline V and J ends were trimmed by 3 bases and 5 bases, with 14 bases remaining between them. In germline, CDR1 is SGHTA, CDR2 FQGTGA. The CDR3: CASSFNPPRDNEQFF. The CDR3 DNA follows: TGTGCCAGCAGCTTTAATCCCCCGCGTGACAATGAGCAGTTCTTC.